Detailed here is one TCR beta chain. What it binds is unknown. The sample comes from a study of T cell responses to AZD1222 COVID-19 vaccine. Assay: immunoSEQ multiplex PCR; the TCRdb copy retains only in-frame clones and omits some. Of some 96,000 clones in the sample, about 90% were seen once. Study-level points and caveats: Donors skewed white British and female; clonal diversity was possibly underestimated. Repertoires were obtained only post-peak T cell response.

The germline gives CDR1 LNHDA, CDR2 SQIVND (reference sequence). This CDR3 has 12 amino acids. The J segment lost 6 bases and the V segment lost 6 bases, leaving 4 bases of the junction unmatched. Recipients boosted at about 4 weeks or about 12 weeks are pooled. The source was peripheral blood, collected 28 days after the second AZD1222 dose. The gene calls are TRBV19 and TRBJ1-2; 7 nucleotides align to TRBD1. The TCR originated in an adult who received the AZD1222 COVID-19 vaccine. CDR3 in DNA: TGTGCCAGTAGCCCGACAGGGAATGGCTACACCTTC. Its translation is CASSPTGNGYTF. The full variable domain, rest sourced from reference TRBV19 and TRBJ1-2, is DGGITQSPKYLFRKEGQNVTLSCEQNLNHDAMYWYRQDPGQGLRLIYYSQIVNDFQKGDIAEGYSVSREKKESFPLTVTSAQKNPTAFYLCASSPTGNGYTFGSGTRLTVV.